The rows below give T cell receptor beta chains drawn from one sample of a study of CD8 T cells in ankylosing spondylitis. Using its own MiXCR run on the 5' RACE reads, TCRdb lists one record per CDR3 protein. The repertoire holds 300,000 to 350,000 distinct CDR3 sequences, with around 21% as singletons. Sequencing was done on a sample of blood, either unsorted or a sorted T cell fraction (not recorded which). These receptor sequences come from a female donor with ankylosing spondylitis or in good health (not recorded which). The CDR3 runs from the conserved cysteine through the conserved F or W. The order of the fields is J gene, clone size, D gene, V gene, CDR3 DNA, CDR3 protein. D genes are given only for firm matches. Expanded clones are given a class, and other clones once, few, many or no size at all.

TRBJ1-5	NA	NA	TRBV7-8	TGTGCCAGCAGCTTAGTTCAGGGGCTACCTTATCAGCCCCAGCATTTT	CASSLVQGLPYQPQHF
TRBJ2-2	once	TRBD1	TRBV6-2/TRBV6-3	TGTGCCAGCAGCCTTCGGACAGGGTTAAACGGGGAGCTGTTTTTT	CASSLRTGLNGELFF
TRBJ2-5	few	TRBD1	TRBV4-3	TGCGCCAGCAGCCCGCACTTGGACAGGGAAGAGACCCAGTACTTC	CASSPHLDREETQYF
TRBJ2-4	NA	TRBD2	TRBV13	TGTGCCAGCAAGGGGGTGGCGGGAGGGGAAAACATTCAGTACTTC	CASKGVAGGENIQYF
TRBJ2-7	NA	NA	TRBV2	TGTGCCAGCAGCTCACAGCTAATGTACGAGCAGTACTTC	CASSSQLMYEQYF
TRBJ2-1	many	TRBD1	TRBV12-3/TRBV12-4	TGTGCCAGCAGTCCCTCCGGACAGGGAGGAGTGAATGAGCAGTTCTTC	CASSPSGQGGVNEQFF
TRBJ1-1	many	NA	TRBV24-1	TGTGCCACCAGTGATTTGGGGCAGATGAACACTGAAGCTTTCTTT	CATSDLGQMNTEAFF
TRBJ2-7	few	NA	TRBV10-3	TGTGCCATCAGTGATTTAGACGAGCAGTACTTC	CAISDLDEQYF
TRBJ1-2	many	NA	TRBV4-3	TGCGCCAGCAGCCAAGAGGTAGCAGAGAACTATGGCTACACCTTC	CASSQEVAENYGYTF
TRBJ2-6	few	NA	TRBV9	TGTGCCAGCAGCGTAGACTCTGGGGCCAACGTCCTGACTTTC	CASSVDSGANVLTF
TRBJ2-7	few	TRBD2	TRBV19	TGTGCCAGTAACATAGCGGGAGGGCCCTACGAGCAGTACTTC	CASNIAGGPYEQYF
TRBJ2-7	few	NA	TRBV5-1	TGCGCCAGCAGCTTGGTGGATACAGCCTACGAGCAGTACTTC	CASSLVDTAYEQYF
TRBJ2-1	many	TRBD1	TRBV4-3	TGCGCCAGCAGCCGAGGGACAGGTCTTCGGCGAACCTACAATGAGCAGTTCTTC	CASSRGTGLRRTYNEQFF
TRBJ2-5	many	NA	TRBV20-1	TGCAGTGCTAGCCCTAGCGAGCAAGAGACCCAGTACTTC	CSASPSEQETQYF
TRBJ2-1	NA	NA	TRBV7-9	TGTGCCAGCAGCTTAGTAGGGTATGGGGGCAGAGAGCAGTTCTTC	CASSLVGYGGREQFF
TRBJ2-5	few	TRBD2	TRBV10-1	TGCGCCAGCAGTCGAATAGCGGGAGTTAGGGAGACCCAGTACTTC	CASSRIAGVRETQYF
TRBJ2-3	many	NA	TRBV20-1	TGCAGTGCTAGAGAGATAAGGGGGGCTAGCGCAGGAATCGATACGCAGTATTTT	CSAREIRGASAGIDTQYF
TRBJ1-1	NA	NA	TRBV6-6	TGTGCCAGCAGCTCCGGGACGGAGAACACTGAAGCTTTCTTT	CASSSGTENTEAFF
TRBJ1-1	NA	NA	TRBV5-1	TGCGCCAGCAGCAAACAGGGGAACACTGAAGCTTTCTTT	CASSKQGNTEAFF
TRBJ2-2	many	TRBD1	TRBV12-3/TRBV12-4	TGTGCCAGCAGTTTGGGACAGGGTTACACCGGGGAGCTGTTTTTT	CASSLGQGYTGELFF
TRBJ2-2	few	NA	TRBV7-2	TGTGCCAGCAGCTTAGGATCGGCCGAGAACACCGGGGAGCTGTTTTTT	CASSLGSAENTGELFF
TRBJ2-7	few	TRBD1	TRBV7-2	TGTGCCAGCAGCGGCCGACAGGGGCCCACCTACGAGCAGTACTTC	CASSGRQGPTYEQYF
TRBJ1-1	NA	NA	TRBV12-5	TGTGCTAGTGGTTCCGATACGAACACTGAAGCTTTCTTT	CASGSDTNTEAFF
TRBJ2-7	NA	NA	TRBV6-2/TRBV6-3	TGTGCCAGCAGCCGGACTGGGGATTACGAGCAGTACTTC	CASSRTGDYEQYF
TRBJ2-1	many	NA	TRBV7-2	TGTGCCAGCAGCTTAGGGCCCGCCAATGAGCAGTTCTTC	CASSLGPANEQFF
TRBJ2-7	NA	TRBD1	TRBV5-1	TGCGCCAGCAGCCAACGGACAGGGACCCCCTACGAGCAGTACTTC	CASSQRTGTPYEQYF
TRBJ2-1	NA	NA	TRBV27	TGTGCCAGCTCCGGGTGGAATGAGCAGTTCTTC	CASSGWNEQFF
TRBJ2-1	NA	TRBD2	TRBV7-2	TGTGCCAGCAGCTTAGCAGCCCCTGGACTAGCGGCCATCGCGGATGAGCAGTTCTTC	CASSLAAPGLAAIADEQFF
TRBJ2-5	NA	NA	TRBV23-1	TGCGCCAGCGTACCAGGGATTCAAGAGACCCAGTACTTC	CASVPGIQETQYF
TRBJ2-1	NA	NA	TRBV19	TGTGCCAGTAGTATGTGGCACAACGATGAGCAGTTCTTC	CASSMWHNDEQFF
TRBJ2-1	many	TRBD2	TRBV9	TGTGCCAGCAGCGTAGGGTGGGAGGGCCTTGAGCAGTTCTTC	CASSVGWEGLEQFF
TRBJ1-5	few	NA	TRBV10-3	TGTGCCATCAGTGACCTGGACGGGATCCCTCAGCCCCAGCATTTT	CAISDLDGIPQPQHF
TRBJ2-2	NA	NA	TRBV2	TGTGCCAGCAGCCAGAACTCTATCCTGAACACCGGGGAGCTGTTTTTT	CASSQNSILNTGELFF
TRBJ2-2	NA	TRBD2	TRBV11-2	TGTGCCAGCAGCTTCAAGCGTGCGGCTAGCGGGATTGGAACCGGGGAGCTGTTTTTT	CASSFKRAASGIGTGELFF
TRBJ2-5	few	NA	TRBV6-2/TRBV6-3	TGTGCCAGTCAGAGCGGATACCAAGAGACCCAGTACTTC	CASQSGYQETQYF
TRBJ1-4	NA	TRBD1	TRBV15	TGTGCCACCAGCAGAGCGGGGACAGTGGAAAAACTGTTTTTT	CATSRAGTVEKLFF
TRBJ2-3	NA	NA	TRBV4-3	TGCGCCAGCAGCATCTTGGCTACGGCAGATACGCAGTATTTT	CASSILATADTQYF
TRBJ2-1	few	TRBD2	TRBV5-1	TGCGCCAGCAGCTTAGGGACTAGCCTAAACAATGAGCAGTTCTTC	CASSLGTSLNNEQFF
TRBJ2-3	NA	NA	TRBV15	TGTGCCACCAGCAGTGTGGACCTTGGGAGAGATACGCAGTATTTT	CATSSVDLGRDTQYF
TRBJ2-3	many	NA	TRBV6-1	TGTGCCAGCAGACCGGGGACTCCGGGAGATACGCAGTATTTT	CASRPGTPGDTQYF
TRBJ1-2	NA	TRBD1	TRBV29-1	TGCAGCGCCCAACAGGGGTATGGCTACACCTTC	CSAQQGYGYTF
TRBJ2-7	once	NA	TRBV4-2	TGTGCCAGCAGAGAGTTACTAGTTAGGGGCGAGCAGTACTTC	CASRELLVRGEQYF
TRBJ2-1	NA	TRBD2	TRBV6-4	TGTGCCAGCAGTGAAGGGACTAGCAAGAATGAGCAGTTCTTC	CASSEGTSKNEQFF
TRBJ2-7	many	TRBD2	TRBV12-3/TRBV12-4	TGTGCCAGCAGTAGGGGACTAGCGGGAGTCTACGAGCAGTACTTC	CASSRGLAGVYEQYF
TRBJ2-4	NA	NA	TRBV5-1	TGCGCCAGCAGCTTGGCCTTATGGGACTTCAAAAACATTCAGTACTTC	CASSLALWDFKNIQYF
TRBJ2-1	once	TRBD2	TRBV11-2	TGTGCCAGCAGCTTAAGGGGACTAGCGGGAGGTGGGCCCTACAATGAGCAGTTCTTC	CASSLRGLAGGGPYNEQFF
TRBJ2-5	NA	NA	TRBV5-1	TGCGCCAGCAGCTTGGCCGGGTTAAAAGAGACCCAGTACTTC	CASSLAGLKETQYF